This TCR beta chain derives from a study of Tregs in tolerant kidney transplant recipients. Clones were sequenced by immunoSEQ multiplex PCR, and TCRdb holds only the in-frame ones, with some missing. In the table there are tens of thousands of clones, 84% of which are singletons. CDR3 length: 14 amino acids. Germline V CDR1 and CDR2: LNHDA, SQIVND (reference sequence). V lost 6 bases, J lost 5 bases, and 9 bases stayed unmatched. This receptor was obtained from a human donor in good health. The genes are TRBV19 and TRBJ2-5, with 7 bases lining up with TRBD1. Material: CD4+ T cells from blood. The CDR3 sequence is CASSHRGLGETQYF. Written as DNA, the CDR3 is TGTGCCAGTAGCCACAGGGGTTTGGGGGAGACCCAGTACTTC.